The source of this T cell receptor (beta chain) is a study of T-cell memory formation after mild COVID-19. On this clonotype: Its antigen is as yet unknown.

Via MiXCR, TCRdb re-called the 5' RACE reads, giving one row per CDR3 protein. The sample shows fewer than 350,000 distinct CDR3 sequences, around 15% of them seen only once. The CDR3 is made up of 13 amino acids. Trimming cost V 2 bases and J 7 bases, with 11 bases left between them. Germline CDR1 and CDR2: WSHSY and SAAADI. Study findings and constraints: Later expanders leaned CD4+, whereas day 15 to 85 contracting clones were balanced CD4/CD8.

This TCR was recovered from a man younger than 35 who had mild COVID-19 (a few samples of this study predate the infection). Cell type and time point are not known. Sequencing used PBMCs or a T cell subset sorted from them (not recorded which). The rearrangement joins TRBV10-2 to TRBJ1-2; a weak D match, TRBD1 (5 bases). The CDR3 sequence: CASSETGVGGYTF. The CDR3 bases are TGCGCCAGCAGTGAGACGGGGGTAGGTGGCTACACCTTC.